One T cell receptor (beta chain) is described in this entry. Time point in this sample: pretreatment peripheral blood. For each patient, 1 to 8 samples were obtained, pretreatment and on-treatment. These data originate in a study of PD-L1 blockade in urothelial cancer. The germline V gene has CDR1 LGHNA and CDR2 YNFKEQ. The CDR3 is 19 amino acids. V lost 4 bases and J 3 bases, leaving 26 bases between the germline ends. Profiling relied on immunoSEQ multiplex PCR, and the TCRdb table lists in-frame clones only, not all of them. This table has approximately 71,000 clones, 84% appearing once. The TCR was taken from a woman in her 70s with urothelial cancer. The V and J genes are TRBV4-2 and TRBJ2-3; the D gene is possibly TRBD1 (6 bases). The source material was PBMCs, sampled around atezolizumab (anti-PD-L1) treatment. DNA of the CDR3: TGTGCCAGCAGCCTATCCATAGTCCGGACAGTCATCCTTACAGATACGCAGTATTTT. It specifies CASSLSIVRTVILTDTQYF.